Listed below are T cell receptor beta chains from one sample, sequenced in a study of control samples from healthy donors and cancer patients. Method: immunoSEQ multiplex PCR; TCRdb's copy keeps in-frame clones and lacks some. The sample yields 130,000 or so clones, nearly 90% seen once. The sequencing sample was made of PBMCs. These receptors came from a man aged 50 to 59 with head and neck cancer. Both conserved end residues are part of each CDR3. A D gene is named only where the DNA matches it firmly.

V gene: TRBV6-5; D gene: TRBD1; J gene: TRBJ2-5; CDR3 DNA: TGTGCCAGCAGTTTAACTCCGGGACAGCGTGAGACCCAGTACTTC; CDR3 protein: CASSLTPGQRETQYF
V gene: TRBV18; D gene: .; J gene: TRBJ1-6; CDR3 DNA: TGTGCCAGCTCACCAGCCGGGACCCCTGGGCCACCCCTCCACTTT; CDR3 protein: CASSPAGTPGPPLHF
V gene: TRBV28; D gene: .; J gene: TRBJ1-2; CDR3 DNA: TGTGCCAGCAGTTTCACAGGGTGGGAGGGCTACACCTTC; CDR3 protein: CASSFTGWEGYTF
V gene: TRBV5-1; D gene: TRBD1; J gene: TRBJ2-3; CDR3 DNA: TGCGCCAGCAGTCAGGGGGACACAAACACAGATACGCAGTATTTT; CDR3 protein: CASSQGDTNTDTQYF
V gene: TRBV5-1; D gene: .; J gene: TRBJ2-7; CDR3 DNA: TGCGCCAGCAGCGACTTAGGACTGGGCCAGGAGCAGTACTTC; CDR3 protein: CASSDLGLGQEQYF
V gene: TRBV6-5; D gene: .; J gene: TRBJ2-1; CDR3 DNA: TGTGCCAGCAGTTACGGGCAGGAGCAGTTCTTC; CDR3 protein: CASSYGQEQFF
V gene: TRBV30; D gene: TRBD1; J gene: TRBJ1-6; CDR3 DNA: TGTGCCTGGAGCGGGACAGATAATTCACCCCTCCACTTT; CDR3 protein: CAWSGTDNSPLHF
V gene: TRBV10-3; D gene: .; J gene: TRBJ2-1; CDR3 DNA: TGTGCCATCAGTGACAGAACAGGGAGAGATGAGCAGTTCTTC; CDR3 protein: CAISDRTGRDEQFF
V gene: TRBV19; D gene: .; J gene: TRBJ1-5; CDR3 DNA: TGTGCCAGTAGTAGTCAGGGCAGCAATCAGCCCCAGCATTTT; CDR3 protein: CASSSQGSNQPQHF
V gene: TRBV9; D gene: TRBD1; J gene: TRBJ2-1; CDR3 DNA: TGTGCCAGCAGCTTCAGCCAATCAGGGGGCGGTGAGCAGTTCTTC; CDR3 protein: CASSFSQSGGGEQFF
V gene: TRBV19; D gene: TRBD1; J gene: TRBJ1-5; CDR3 DNA: TGTGCCAGTAGTAGGGTGACAGGGGGTTATCAGCCCCAGCATTTT; CDR3 protein: CASSRVTGGYQPQHF